This T cell receptor (beta chain) comes out of a study of T cells in Graves' hyperthyroidism and ophthalmopathy. From germline, CDR1 is DFQATT and CDR2 SNEGSKA (reference sequence). The CDR3 consists of 11 residues. Between the trimmed V and J ends, which lost 4 bases and 2 bases, there was a span of 6 bases. The source of the PBMCs was approximately 9.5 ml of fresh peripheral blood. RNA transcripts were the template for amplifying TCR beta CDR3 regions. The HTBI primer set was used in a first-round RT-PCR of the TCR CDR3. MiXCR, applied by TCRdb to the multiplex PCR reads, yields one record per CDR3 protein. The sample shows approximately 360,000 distinct CDR3 sequences, 20% to 25% of them seen only once. Remarks on this clonotype: What it recognizes is unknown.

Study observations and caveats: The model's output predicted ophthalmopathy at a median of about 6.5 months prior to onset.

The chain links TRBV20-1 to TRBJ2-7; no definite D call. The sequencing sample was made of blood. The clonotype originates from a man between 50 and 59 years old with Graves' hyperthyroidism. In nucleotides, the CDR3 is TGCAGTGCTAACACCCCCTACGAGCAGTACTTC. Protein product: CSANTPYEQYF.